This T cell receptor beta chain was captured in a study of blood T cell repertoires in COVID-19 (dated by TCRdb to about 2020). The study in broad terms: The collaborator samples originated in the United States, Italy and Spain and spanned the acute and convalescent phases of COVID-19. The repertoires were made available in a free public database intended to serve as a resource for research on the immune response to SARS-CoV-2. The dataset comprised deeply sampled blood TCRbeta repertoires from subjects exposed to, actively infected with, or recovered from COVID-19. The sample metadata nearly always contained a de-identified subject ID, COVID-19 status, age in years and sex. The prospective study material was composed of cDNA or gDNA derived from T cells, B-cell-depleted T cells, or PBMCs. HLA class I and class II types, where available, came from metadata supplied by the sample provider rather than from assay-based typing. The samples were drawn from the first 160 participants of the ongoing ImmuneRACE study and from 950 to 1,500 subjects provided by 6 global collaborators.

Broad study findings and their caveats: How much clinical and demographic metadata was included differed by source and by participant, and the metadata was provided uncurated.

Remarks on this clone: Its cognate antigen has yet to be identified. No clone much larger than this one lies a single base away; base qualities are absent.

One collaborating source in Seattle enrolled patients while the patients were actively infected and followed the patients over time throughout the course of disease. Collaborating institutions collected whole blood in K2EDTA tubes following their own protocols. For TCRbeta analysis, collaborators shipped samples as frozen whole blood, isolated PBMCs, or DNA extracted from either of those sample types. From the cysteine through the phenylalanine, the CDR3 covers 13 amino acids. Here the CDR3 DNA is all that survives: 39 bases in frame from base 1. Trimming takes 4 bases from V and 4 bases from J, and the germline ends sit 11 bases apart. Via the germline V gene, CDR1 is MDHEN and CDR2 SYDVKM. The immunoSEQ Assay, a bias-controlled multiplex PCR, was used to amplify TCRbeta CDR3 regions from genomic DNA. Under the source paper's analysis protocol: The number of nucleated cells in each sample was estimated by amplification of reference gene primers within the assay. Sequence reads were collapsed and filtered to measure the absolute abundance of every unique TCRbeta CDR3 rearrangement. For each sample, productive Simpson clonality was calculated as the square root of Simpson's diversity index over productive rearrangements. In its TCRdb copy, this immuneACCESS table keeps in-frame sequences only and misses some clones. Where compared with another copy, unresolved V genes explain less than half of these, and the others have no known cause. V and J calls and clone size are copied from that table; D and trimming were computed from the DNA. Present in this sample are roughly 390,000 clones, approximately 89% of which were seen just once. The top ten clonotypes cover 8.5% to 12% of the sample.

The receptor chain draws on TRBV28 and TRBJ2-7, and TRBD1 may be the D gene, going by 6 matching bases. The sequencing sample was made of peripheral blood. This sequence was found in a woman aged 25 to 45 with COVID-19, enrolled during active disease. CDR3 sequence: CASSSGDGYEQYF. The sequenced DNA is TGTGCCAGCAGTTCAGGGGACGGATACGAGCAGTACTTC.